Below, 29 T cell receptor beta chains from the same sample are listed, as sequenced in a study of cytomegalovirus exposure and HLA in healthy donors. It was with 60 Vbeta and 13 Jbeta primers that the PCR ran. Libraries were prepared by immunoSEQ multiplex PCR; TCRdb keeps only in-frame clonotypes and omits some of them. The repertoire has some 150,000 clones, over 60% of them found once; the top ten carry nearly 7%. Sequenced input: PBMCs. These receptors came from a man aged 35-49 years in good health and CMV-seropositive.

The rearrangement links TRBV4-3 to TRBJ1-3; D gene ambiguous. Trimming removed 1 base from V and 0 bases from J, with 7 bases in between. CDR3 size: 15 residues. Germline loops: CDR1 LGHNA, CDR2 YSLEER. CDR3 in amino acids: CASSQAVDSGNTIYF. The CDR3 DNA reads TGCGCCAGCAGCCAAGCAGTCGACTCTGGAAACACCATATATTTT.

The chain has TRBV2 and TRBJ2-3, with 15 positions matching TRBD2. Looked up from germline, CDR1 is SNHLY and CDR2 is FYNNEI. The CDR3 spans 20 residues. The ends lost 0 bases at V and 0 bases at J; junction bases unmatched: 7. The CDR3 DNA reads TGTGCCAGCAGTGAAGCCGGGGGACTAGCGGGAGGTACGAGCACAGATACGCAGTATTTT. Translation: CASSEAGGLAGGTSTDTQYF.

The CDR3 DNA sequence: TGTGCCAGCTCACCGAGCCGAGAGACCCAGTACTTC. Protein sequence: CASSPSRETQYF. V usage is TRBV18 and J usage is TRBJ2-5, with unresolved D. This CDR3 is 12 amino acids long. Germline V CDR1 and CDR2: KGHSH, LQKENI. Trimming stripped 3 bases from V and 4 bases from J, with 6 bases between.

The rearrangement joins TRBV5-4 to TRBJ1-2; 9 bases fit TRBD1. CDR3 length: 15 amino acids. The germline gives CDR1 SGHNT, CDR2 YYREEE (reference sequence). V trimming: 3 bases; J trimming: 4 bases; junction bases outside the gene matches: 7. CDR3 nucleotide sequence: TGTGCCAGCAGCTACGGACAGGGGTCGGTCTATGGCTACACCTTC. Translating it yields CASSYGQGSVYGYTF.

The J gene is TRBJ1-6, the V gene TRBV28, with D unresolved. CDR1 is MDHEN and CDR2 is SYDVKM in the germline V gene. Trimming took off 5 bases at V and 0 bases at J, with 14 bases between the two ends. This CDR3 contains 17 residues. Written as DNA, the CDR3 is TGTGCCAGCAGTGGGCTGACAACAAGCTCCTATAATTCACCCCTCCACTTT. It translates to CASSGLTTSSYNSPLHF. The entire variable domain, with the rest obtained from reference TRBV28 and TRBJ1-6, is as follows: DVKVTQSSRYLVKRTGEKVFLECVQDMDHENMFWYRQDPGLGLRLIYFSYDVKMKEKGDIPEGYSVSREKKERFSLILESASTNQTSMYLCASSGLTTSSYNSPLHFGNGTRLTVT.

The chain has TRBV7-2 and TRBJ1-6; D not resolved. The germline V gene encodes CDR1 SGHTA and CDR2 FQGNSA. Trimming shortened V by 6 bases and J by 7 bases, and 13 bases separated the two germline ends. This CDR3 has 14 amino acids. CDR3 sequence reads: CASSFSGRNSPLHF. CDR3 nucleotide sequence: TGTGCCAGCAGTTTCTCAGGTCGAAATTCACCCCTCCACTTT.

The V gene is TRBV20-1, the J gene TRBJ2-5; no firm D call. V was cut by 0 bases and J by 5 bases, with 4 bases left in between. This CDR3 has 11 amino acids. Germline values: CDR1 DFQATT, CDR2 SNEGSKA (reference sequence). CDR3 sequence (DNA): TGCAGTGCTAGAGATCTGGAGACCCAGTACTTC. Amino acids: CSARDLETQYF.

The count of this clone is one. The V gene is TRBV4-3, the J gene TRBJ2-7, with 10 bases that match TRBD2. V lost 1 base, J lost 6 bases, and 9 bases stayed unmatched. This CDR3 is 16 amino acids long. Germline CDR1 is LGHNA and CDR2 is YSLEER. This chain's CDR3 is CASSQGFPSGSSEQYF. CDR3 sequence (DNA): TGCGCCAGCAGCCAAGGGTTCCCTAGCGGGAGCTCCGAGCAGTACTTC.

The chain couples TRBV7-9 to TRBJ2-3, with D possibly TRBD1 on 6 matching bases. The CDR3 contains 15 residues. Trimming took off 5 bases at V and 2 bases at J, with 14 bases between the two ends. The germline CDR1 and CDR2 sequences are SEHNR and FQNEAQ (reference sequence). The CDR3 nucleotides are TGTGCCAGCAGCGCGGTACAGGGTTACACAGATACGCAGTATTTT. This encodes CASSAVQGYTDTQYF.

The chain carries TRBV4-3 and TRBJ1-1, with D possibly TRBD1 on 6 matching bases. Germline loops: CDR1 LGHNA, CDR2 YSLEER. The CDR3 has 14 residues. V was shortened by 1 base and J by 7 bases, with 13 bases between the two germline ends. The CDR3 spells CASSQAPGGVEAFF. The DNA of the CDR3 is TGCGCCAGCAGCCAAGCACCGGGGGGCGTTGAAGCTTTCTTT.

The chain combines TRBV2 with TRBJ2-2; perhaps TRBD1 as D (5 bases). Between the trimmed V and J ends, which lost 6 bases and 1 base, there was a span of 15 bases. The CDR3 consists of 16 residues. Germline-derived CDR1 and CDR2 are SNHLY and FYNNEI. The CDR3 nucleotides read TGTGCCAGCAGCACCCTCGTGGGGCAGAACACCGGGGAGCTGTTTTTT. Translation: CASSTLVGQNTGELFF. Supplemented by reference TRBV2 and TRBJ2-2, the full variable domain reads EPEVTQTPSHQVTQMGQEVILRCVPISNHLYFYWYRQILGQKVEFLVSFYNNEISEKSEIFDDQFSVERPDGSNFTLKIRSTKLEDSAMYFCASSTLVGQNTGELFFGEGSRLTVL.

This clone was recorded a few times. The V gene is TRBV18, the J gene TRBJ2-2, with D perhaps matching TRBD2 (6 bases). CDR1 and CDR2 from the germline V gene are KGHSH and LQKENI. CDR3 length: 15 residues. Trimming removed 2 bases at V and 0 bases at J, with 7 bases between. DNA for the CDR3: TGTGCCAGCTCACCAGGACTAACGAACACCGGGGAGCTGTTTTTT. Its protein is CASSPGLTNTGELFF.

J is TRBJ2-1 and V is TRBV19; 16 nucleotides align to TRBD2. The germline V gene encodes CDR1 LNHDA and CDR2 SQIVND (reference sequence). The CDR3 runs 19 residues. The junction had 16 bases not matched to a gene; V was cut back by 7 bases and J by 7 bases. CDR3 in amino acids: CASKPGTSGGDVLGNEQFF. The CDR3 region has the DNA TGTGCCAGTAAACCAGGGACTAGCGGGGGGGACGTGCTTGGAAATGAGCAGTTCTTC.

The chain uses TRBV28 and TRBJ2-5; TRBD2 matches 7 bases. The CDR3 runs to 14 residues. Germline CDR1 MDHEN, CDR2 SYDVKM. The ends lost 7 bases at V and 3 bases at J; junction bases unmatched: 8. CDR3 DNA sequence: TGTGCCAGCAAGGTAGCGGGTCCAAAAGAGACCCAGTACTTC. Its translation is CASKVAGPKETQYF.

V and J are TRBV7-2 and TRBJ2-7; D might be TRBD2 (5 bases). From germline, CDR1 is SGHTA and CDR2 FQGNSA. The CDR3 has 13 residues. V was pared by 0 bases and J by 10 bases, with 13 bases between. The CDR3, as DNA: TGTGCCAGCAGCTTAGCGGGGAGAACCGATCAGTACTTC. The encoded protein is CASSLAGRTDQYF.

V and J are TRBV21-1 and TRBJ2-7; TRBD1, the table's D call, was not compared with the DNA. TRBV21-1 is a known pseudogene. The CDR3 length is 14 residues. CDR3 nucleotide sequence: TGTGCCAGCAGCACCCGGGACAGTACCTACGAGCAGTACTTC. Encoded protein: CASSTRDSTYEQYF.

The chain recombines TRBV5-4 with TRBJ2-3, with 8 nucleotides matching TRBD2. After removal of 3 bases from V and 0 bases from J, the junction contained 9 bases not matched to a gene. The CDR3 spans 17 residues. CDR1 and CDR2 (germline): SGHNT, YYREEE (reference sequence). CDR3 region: CASSSVPGTSSTDTQYF. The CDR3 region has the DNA TGTGCCAGCAGCTCGGTACCCGGGACTAGTAGCACAGATACGCAGTATTTT.

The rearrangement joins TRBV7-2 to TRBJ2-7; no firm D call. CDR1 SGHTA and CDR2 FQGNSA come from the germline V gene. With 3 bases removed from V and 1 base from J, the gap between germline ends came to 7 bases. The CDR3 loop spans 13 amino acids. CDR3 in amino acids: CASSFTISYEQYF. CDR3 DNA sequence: TGTGCCAGCAGCTTTACTATATCCTACGAGCAGTACTTC.

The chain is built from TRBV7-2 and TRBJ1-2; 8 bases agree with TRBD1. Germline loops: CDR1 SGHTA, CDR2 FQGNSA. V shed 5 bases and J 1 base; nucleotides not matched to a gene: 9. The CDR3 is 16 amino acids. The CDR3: CASSPTTGGRNYGYTF. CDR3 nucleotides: TGTGCCAGCAGCCCTACTACAGGGGGGCGTAACTATGGCTACACCTTC.

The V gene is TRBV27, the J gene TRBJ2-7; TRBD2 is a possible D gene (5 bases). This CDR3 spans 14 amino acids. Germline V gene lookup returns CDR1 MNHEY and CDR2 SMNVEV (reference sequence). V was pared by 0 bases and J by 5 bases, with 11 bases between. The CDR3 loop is CASSLSRGNHEQYF. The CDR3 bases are TGTGCCAGCAGTTTATCTCGGGGTAACCACGAGCAGTACTTC.

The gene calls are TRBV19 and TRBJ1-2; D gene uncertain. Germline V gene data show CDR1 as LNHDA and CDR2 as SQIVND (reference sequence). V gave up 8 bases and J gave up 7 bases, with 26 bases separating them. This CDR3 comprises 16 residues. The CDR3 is CASHDPRVSLSRGYTF. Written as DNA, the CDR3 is TGTGCCAGTCACGATCCCCGCGTGTCGCTATCTCGTGGCTACACCTTC.

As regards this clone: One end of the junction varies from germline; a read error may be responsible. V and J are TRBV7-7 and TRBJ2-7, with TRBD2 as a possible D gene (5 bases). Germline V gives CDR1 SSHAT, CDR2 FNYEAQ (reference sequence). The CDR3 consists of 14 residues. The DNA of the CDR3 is TGTGCTAGCAGCTTAATCGGAGGATTGCACGAGCAGTACTTC. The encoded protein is CASSLIGGLHEQYF.

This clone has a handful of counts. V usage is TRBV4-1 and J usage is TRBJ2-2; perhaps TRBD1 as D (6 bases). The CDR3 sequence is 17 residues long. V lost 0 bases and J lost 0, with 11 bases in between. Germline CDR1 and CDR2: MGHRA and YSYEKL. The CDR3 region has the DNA TGCGCCAGCAGCCAAGACCAGGACAGTGCGAACACCGGGGAGCTGTTTTTT. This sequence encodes CASSQDQDSANTGELFF.

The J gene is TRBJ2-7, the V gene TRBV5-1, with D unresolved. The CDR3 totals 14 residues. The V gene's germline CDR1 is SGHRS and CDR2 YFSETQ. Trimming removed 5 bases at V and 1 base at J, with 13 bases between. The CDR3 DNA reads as TGCGCCAGCAGAAGTGAGGATTCATCCTACGAGCAGTACTTC. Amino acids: CASRSEDSSYEQYF.

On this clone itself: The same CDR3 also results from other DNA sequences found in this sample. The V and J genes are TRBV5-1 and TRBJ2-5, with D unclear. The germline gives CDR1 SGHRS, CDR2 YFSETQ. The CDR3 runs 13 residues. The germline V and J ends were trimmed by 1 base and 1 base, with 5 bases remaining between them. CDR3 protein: CASSLTSQETQYF. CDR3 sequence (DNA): TGCGCCAGCAGCTTGACATCCCAAGAGACCCAGTACTTC. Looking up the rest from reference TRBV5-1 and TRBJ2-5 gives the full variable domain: KAGVTQTPRYLIKTRGQQVTLSCSPISGHRSVSWYQQTPGQGLQFLFEYFSETQRNKGNFPGRFSGRQFSNSRSEMNVSTLELGDSALYLCASSLTSQETQYFGPGTRLLVL.

The CDR3 DNA reads as TGTGCCAGCAGCTTAGTGGGACAGGGGTTCCCCCAGTACTTC. Translation: CASSLVGQGFPQYF. The chain uses TRBV7-9 and TRBJ2-5, with TRBD1 matching over 10 bases. This CDR3 has 14 amino acids. V trimming: 1 base; J trimming: 9 bases; junction bases outside the gene matches: 5. The V gene's germline CDR1 is SEHNR and CDR2 FQNEAQ (reference sequence). Based on the CDR3 plus reference TRBV7-9 and TRBJ2-5, the full variable domain is DTGVSQNPRHKITKRGQNVTFRCDPISEHNRLYWYRQTLGQGPEFLTYFQNEAQLEKSRLLSDRFSAERPKGSFSTLEIQRTEQGDSAMYLCASSLVGQGFPQYFGPGTRLLVL.

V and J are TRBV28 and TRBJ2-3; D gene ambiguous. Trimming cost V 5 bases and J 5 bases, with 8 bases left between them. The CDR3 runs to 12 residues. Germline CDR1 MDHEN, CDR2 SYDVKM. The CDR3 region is CASSTERDTQYF. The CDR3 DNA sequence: TGTGCCAGCAGTACAGAAAGAGATACGCAGTATTTT.

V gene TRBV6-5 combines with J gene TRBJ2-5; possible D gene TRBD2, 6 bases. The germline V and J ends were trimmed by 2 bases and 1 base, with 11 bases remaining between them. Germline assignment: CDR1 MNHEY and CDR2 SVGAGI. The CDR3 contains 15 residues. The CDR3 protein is CASSYGAGRQETQYF. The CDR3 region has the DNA TGTGCCAGCAGTTACGGGGCGGGACGCCAAGAGACCCAGTACTTC.

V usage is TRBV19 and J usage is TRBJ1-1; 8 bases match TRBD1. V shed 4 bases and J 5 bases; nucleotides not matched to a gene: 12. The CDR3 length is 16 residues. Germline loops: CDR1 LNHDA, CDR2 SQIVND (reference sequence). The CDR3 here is CASSKLGTGGETEAFF. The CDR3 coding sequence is TGTGCCAGTAGTAAGTTGGGGACAGGAGGTGAGACTGAAGCTTTCTTT.